This TCR beta chain was recorded in a study of identical twins. Study conclusions and caveats: Invariant MAIT and iNKT cells could partly confound zero-insertion analyses.

To note about this clonotype: Its target is unknown.

TCRdb analysed the 5' RACE reads with MiXCR anew, one entry per CDR3 protein. Of fewer than 900,000 distinct CDR3 sequences in the sample, about 20% were seen once. The data were also submitted as part of a second study, on T cells expressing NK-cell markers. As that report states: In sorted CD3+CD56+NKG2C+, CD3+CD56+NKG2C- and CD3+CD56-NKG2C+ T cells, TCR beta repertoires were obtained.

This receptor was taken from a woman aged 18-29 years in good health. Sequenced material: PBMCs.

This CDR3 reads CASSEYAGGGQETQYF. The CDR3 DNA follows: TGTGCCAGCAGTGAATACGCAGGGGGGGGTCAAGAGACCCAGTACTTC. This chain joins TRBV6-1 and TRBJ2-5; D may match TRBD1 or TRBD2 (7 bases each). Germline V gene lookup returns CDR1 MNHNS and CDR2 SASEGT. CDR3 size: 16 residues. V was pared by 2 bases and J by 2 bases, with 15 bases between.